A single sample gave rise to the 21 T cell receptor beta chains below, sequenced in a study of CD4+ T cells in melanoma. The assay was immunoSEQ multiplex PCR, and TCRdb's table has in-frame clones only and misses some. The data contain roughly 50,000 clones, 75% to 90% of them singletons. Sequenced material: peripheral blood. Receptors originate from a human donor with melanoma.

This clone was picked up a small number of times. The V and J genes are TRBV2 and TRBJ2-3, with a possible D match to TRBD2 (6 bases). CDR1 is SNHLY, CDR2 FYNNEI, per germline. This CDR3 has 15 residues. Trimming took 4 bases from V and 3 from J, leaving 14 bases between them. The CDR3 is CASSVGGTGTDTQYF. The CDR3 DNA reads TGTGCCAGCAGTGTTGGGGGGACGGGTACAGATACGCAGTATTTT.

The chain couples TRBV5-1 to TRBJ2-3; D is possibly TRBD1 (6 bases). Germline loops: CDR1 SGHRS, CDR2 YFSETQ. Trimming stripped 0 bases from V and 1 base from J, with 12 bases between. The CDR3 spans 16 residues. Here the CDR3 reads CASSLAHRVGTDTQYF. CDR3 sequence (DNA): TGCGCCAGCAGCTTGGCCCACAGGGTCGGCACAGATACGCAGTATTTT.

This clone was picked up one time. The chain recombines TRBV10-3 with TRBJ2-1; D is unclear. Per germline, CDR1 ENHRY and CDR2 SYGVKD. Deletions cut 0 bases from V and 0 bases from J, with 9 bases between. The length of the CDR3 is 16 residues. For the CDR3, the DNA is TGTGCCATCAGTGAGTCGTTCCAGGTCTCCTACAATGAGCAGTTCTTC. This gives the protein CAISESFQVSYNEQFF.

This clone was picked up one time. V and J are TRBV19 and TRBJ2-1; 12 bases line up with TRBD2. Germline trimming cut 4 bases from V and 8 bases from J; bases unmatched to any gene: 6. CDR1 is LNHDA, CDR2 SQIVND, per germline (reference sequence). CDR3 size: 15 residues. The CDR3 DNA reads as TGTGCCAGTAGTAGCCTAGCGGGGGGGCTCGATGAGCAGTTCTTC. Translation gives CASSSLAGGLDEQFF.

This clone was counted once. V is TRBV14 and J is TRBJ1-6; a possible D gene is TRBD1 (5 bases). The V end was cut by 6 bases, the J end by 8 bases, with 14 bases between. The CDR3 spans 14 residues. Germline V CDR1 and CDR2: SGHDN, FVKESK. The CDR3 bases are TGTGCCAGCAGTCTGAGAGGAGGGGATTCACCCCTCCACTTT. Its translation: CASSLRGGDSPLHF. Full variable domain (outside the CDR3, taken from reference TRBV14 and TRBJ1-6): EAGVTQFPSHSVIEKGQTVTLRCDPISGHDNLYWYRRVMGKEIKFLLHFVKESKQDESGMPNNRFLAERTGGTYSTLKVQPAELEDSGVYFCASSLRGGDSPLHFGNGTRLTVT.

This chain connects TRBV28 to TRBJ1-2, with 7 bases lining up with TRBD1. V was clipped by 5 bases and J by 4 bases; unmatched bases: 10. Germline CDR1 reads MDHEN; CDR2 reads SYDVKM. The CDR3 is made up of 15 amino acids. The CDR3 DNA follows: TGTGCCAGCAGTCCCGATTCGACAGGGTTCTATGGCTACACCTTC. Amino acids: CASSPDSTGFYGYTF.

This rearrangement joins TRBV28 to TRBJ2-1, with D tentatively TRBD1 (6 bases). Germline CDR1 MDHEN, CDR2 SYDVKM. This CDR3 region has 13 residues. Between the trimmed V and J ends, which lost 6 bases and 6 bases, there was a span of 12 bases. The CDR3 region is CASSSTGSNEQFF. CDR3 DNA sequence: TGTGCCAGCAGCTCGACAGGATCCAATGAGCAGTTCTTC.

This chain links TRBV20-1 with TRBJ1-5; no firm D call. There are 9 residues in the CDR3. V was cut by 5 bases and J by 10 bases, with 6 bases left in between. Germline CDR1 and CDR2: DFQATT and SNEGSKA (reference sequence). CDR3 DNA: TGCAGTGCTGGATCTCCCCAGCATTTT. Amino acids: CSAGSPQHF.

The CDR3 sequence is CASSQRGPANTEAFF. The CDR3 bases are TGTGCCAGCAGCCAAAGGGGCCCCGCCAACACTGAAGCTTTCTTT. The chain joins TRBV14 to TRBJ1-1; D may be TRBD1 (5 bases). Germline V gene lookup returns CDR1 SGHDN and CDR2 FVKESK. The CDR3 contains 15 residues. Trimming took off 2 bases at V and 2 bases at J, with 12 bases between the two ends.

The V gene is TRBV7-3, the J gene TRBJ2-7, with D possibly TRBD2 on 6 matching bases. CDR1 and CDR2 (germline): SGHTA, FQGTGA. This CDR3 has 15 residues. Trimming removed 6 bases at V and 2 bases at J, with 17 bases between. The CDR3 spells CASSLGPGATYEQYF. The CDR3 coding sequence is TGTGCCAGCAGTTTAGGGCCGGGAGCAACCTACGAGCAGTACTTC.

This clone was found a few times. DNA of the CDR3: TGCGCCAGCAGCTTGCTTGGGATTACTAATGAAAAACTGTTTTTT. Protein sequence: CASSLLGITNEKLFF. The chain joins TRBV5-1 to TRBJ1-4; D not certain. Between the trimmed V and J ends, which lost 1 base and 2 bases, there was a span of 9 bases. Germline V lookup: CDR1 SGHRS, CDR2 YFSETQ. This CDR3 is 15 amino acids long.

The chain employs TRBV12-5 and TRBJ2-2, with D unresolved. CDR1 is LGHNT and CDR2 is FRNRAP in the germline V gene. The CDR3 runs to 12 residues. V dropped 6 bases and J dropped 7 bases, with 9 bases sitting between them. The CDR3 sequence is CASGREIGELFF. In DNA, the CDR3 is TGTGCTAGTGGAAGAGAGATCGGGGAGCTGTTTTTT.

The chain has TRBV14 and TRBJ2-7; D gene uncertain. From germline, CDR1 is SGHDN and CDR2 FVKESK. V was clipped by 0 bases and J by 3 bases, with 9 bases between them. There are 14 residues in the CDR3. The CDR3 loop is CASSQDRPFYEQYF. The CDR3 nucleotides are TGTGCCAGCAGCCAAGACAGACCGTTCTACGAGCAGTACTTC.

The genes are TRBV5-1 and TRBJ2-5, with 14 bases fitting TRBD2. The germline gives CDR1 SGHRS, CDR2 YFSETQ. The CDR3 sequence is 16 residues long. After removal of 4 bases from V and 2 bases from J, the junction contained 4 bases not matched to a gene. The CDR3 loop is CASSPWTSGGQETQYF. The CDR3 DNA reads as TGCGCCAGCAGCCCATGGACTAGCGGGGGGCAAGAGACCCAGTACTTC.

The V gene is TRBV7-2, the J gene TRBJ2-4, with TRBD2 as a possible D gene (6 bases). CDR3 size: 15 residues. V was cut by 2 bases and J by 8 bases, with 16 bases left in between. Germline lookup yields CDR1 SGHTA and CDR2 FQGNSA. CDR3 region: CASSLSVTKRDIQYF. The CDR3 nucleotides are TGTGCCAGCAGCTTATCCGTGACAAAGCGGGACATTCAGTACTTC.

The chain joins TRBV30 to TRBJ2-7; D is perhaps TRBD2 (6 bases). CDR1 is GTSNPN, CDR2 SVGIG, per germline (reference sequence). The ends were cut back, 8 bases at V and 3 bases at J, with 17 bases in the middle. The CDR3 is made up of 13 amino acids. The CDR3 reads CATGRRGNYEQYF. DNA for the CDR3: TGTGCCACGGGGAGGCGGGGTAACTACGAGCAGTACTTC. The full variable domain, rest sourced from reference TRBV30 and TRBJ2-7, is SQTIHQWPATLVQPVGSPLSLECTVEGTSNPNLYWYRQAAGRGLQLLFYSVGIGQISSEVPQNLSASRPQDRQFILSSKKLLLSDSGFYLCATGRRGNYEQYFGPGTRLTVT.

The chain combines TRBV5-8 with TRBJ1-3; D ambiguous. V was cut by 0 bases and J by 2 bases, with 18 bases left in between. Germline CDR1 SGHTS, CDR2 YDEGEE. This CDR3 comprises 18 residues. The CDR3 region is CASSLASALTLAGNTIYF. The CDR3 nucleotides read TGTGCCAGCAGCTTGGCCTCTGCTTTGACCCTTGCTGGAAACACCATATATTTT.

This chain uses TRBV9 with TRBJ2-7; possible D gene TRBD1, 6 bases. The CDR3 totals 14 residues. The V end lost 4 bases, the J end lost 6 bases, and 17 bases lay between the germline ends. CDR1 and CDR2 from the germline V gene are SGDLS and YYNGEE. CDR3 in amino acids: CASSPQGKRIEQYF. CDR3 sequence (DNA): TGTGCCAGCAGCCCCCAGGGGAAACGTATCGAGCAGTACTTC.

This clone was picked up one time. This sequence joins TRBV6-1 and TRBJ2-7; D is unclear. Deletions cut 1 base from V and 2 bases from J, with 9 bases between. Germline V gene sequence: CDR1 MNHNS, CDR2 SASEGT. This CDR3 contains 14 residues. CDR3 nucleotide sequence: TGTGCCAGCAGTGAAGACAGCCCACCCTACGAGCAGTACTTC. Its protein product is CASSEDSPPYEQYF.

This chain joins TRBV28 and TRBJ2-1; TRBD2 matches at 7 bases. V lost 9 bases and J lost 4; bases outside the gene matches: 9. The CDR3 spans 14 residues. Per germline, CDR1 MDHEN and CDR2 SYDVKM. The DNA of the CDR3 is TGTGCCAGTACCTCCACCGGGGGGTACAATGAGCAGTTCTTC. Amino acid sequence: CASTSTGGYNEQFF.

The V gene is TRBV28, the J gene TRBJ2-5, with TRBD2 matching over 11 bases. V shed 6 bases, J shed 5 bases, and the junction held 11 bases outside the gene matches. This CDR3 has 16 amino acids. Per the germline V gene, CDR1 is MDHEN and CDR2 is SYDVKM. The CDR3 DNA sequence: TGTGCCAGCAGGGCCCTGCTAGCGGGGGGTCGTGAGACCCAGTACTTC. This encodes CASRALLAGGRETQYF. Complete variable domain (other parts from reference TRBV28 and TRBJ2-5): DVKVTQSSRYLVKRTGEKVFLECVQDMDHENMFWYRQDPGLGLRLIYFSYDVKMKEKGDIPEGYSVSREKKERFSLILESASTNQTSMYLCASRALLAGGRETQYFGPGTRLLVL.